What follows are 29 T cell receptor beta chains derived from one specimen sequenced in a study of T cell responses to AZD1222 COVID-19 vaccine. Clones were read by immunoSEQ multiplex PCR, and TCRdb kept only the in-frame ones, dropping some. The sample records about 60,000 clones, 80% to 90% being singletons. Material: peripheral blood, obtained on day 0 of AZD1222 vaccination. The receptor source for this set is an adult in good health.

V is TRBV7-8 and J is TRBJ1-2; D not resolved. CDR3 length equals 14 residues. Germline assignment: CDR1 SGHVS and CDR2 FQNEAQ. V was clipped by 3 bases and J by 8 bases, with 16 bases between them. CDR3 DNA sequence: TGTGCCAGCAGCTTCGGATTTGGAAGGCGAGGCTACACCTTC. Translated: CASSFGFGRRGYTF.

This chain links TRBV9 with TRBJ1-1, with a weak D call TRBD1 (6 bases). V lost 5 bases and J 4 bases, leaving 12 bases between the germline ends. This CDR3 is 13 amino acids long. CDR1 is SGDLS and CDR2 is YYNGEE in the germline V gene. The CDR3 loop is CASSTGMVTEAFF. The CDR3 bases are TGTGCCAGCAGTACAGGGATGGTCACTGAAGCTTTCTTT.

This rearrangement joins TRBV6-5 to TRBJ1-1; D remains ambiguous. Between the trimmed V and J ends, which lost 6 bases and 11 bases, there was a span of 25 bases. There are 15 residues in the CDR3. Germline-derived CDR1 and CDR2 are MNHEY and SVGAGI. The CDR3 DNA sequence: TGTGCCAGCAGCCCCCTTCTGGACCGAACCGGTGGGGCTTTCTTT. As protein: CASSPLLDRTGGAFF.

This rearrangement joins TRBV28 to TRBJ1-2; TRBD1 agrees at 8 bases. Germline V gene data show CDR1 as MDHEN and CDR2 as SYDVKM. The J segment lost 7 bases and the V segment lost 2 bases, leaving 3 bases of the junction unmatched. This CDR3 is 13 amino acids long. The CDR3 DNA sequence: TGTGCCAGCAGTTTAGCAGGGGGCGGTGGCTACACCTTC. It specifies CASSLAGGGGYTF.

The chain is built from TRBV30 and TRBJ1-2, with TRBD1 matching 9 bases. CDR1 and CDR2 from the germline V gene are GTSNPN and SVGIG (reference sequence). The CDR3 loop spans 13 amino acids. V lost 3 bases, J lost 6 bases, and 5 bases stayed unmatched. CDR3 protein: CAWSRQGVNGYTF. The DNA of the CDR3 is TGTGCCTGGAGCCGACAGGGGGTCAATGGCTACACCTTC.

The genes are TRBV10-3 and TRBJ1-6, with a tentative D call TRBD1 (6 bases). The germline gives CDR1 ENHRY, CDR2 SYGVKD. The CDR3 has 14 amino acids. V was pared by 2 bases and J by 10 bases, with 12 bases between. DNA of the CDR3: TGTGCCATCAGTGAGGTTAACAGGGAATCACCCCTCCACTTT. Translated: CAISEVNRESPLHF.

Here the CDR3 DNA reads TGTGCCAGCAGTGAAAGAGGCGATTTCATGAACACTGAAGCTTTCTTT. Translating it yields CASSERGDFMNTEAFF. V is TRBV6-1 and J is TRBJ1-1; D call uncertain. Germline CDR1 MNHNS, CDR2 SASEGT. V shed 2 bases and J shed 0 bases, with 13 bases lying between them. The CDR3 spans 16 residues.

The V and J genes are TRBV4-2 and TRBJ2-3; TRBD2 matches 9 bases. The CDR3 extends over 16 amino acids. Germline values: CDR1 LGHNA, CDR2 YNFKEQ. V gave up 4 bases and J gave up 5 bases; unmatched junction bases: 10. This CDR3 reads CASSRLLAGLGDTQYF. The CDR3 region has the DNA TGTGCCAGCAGCCGGTTACTAGCGGGTCTGGGAGATACGCAGTATTTT.

The chain links TRBV29-1 to TRBJ1-2, with TRBD1 identical over 8 bases. The CDR3 sequence is 13 residues long. Trimming removed 4 bases from V and 5 bases from J; junction bases left unmatched: 6. Germline CDR1 SQVTM, CDR2 ANQGSEA. This CDR3 reads CSVARDRQYGYTF. For the CDR3, the DNA is TGCAGCGTTGCTCGGGACAGGCAGTATGGCTACACCTTC. Variable domain in full (rest from reference TRBV29-1 and TRBJ1-2): SAVISQKPSRDICQRGTSLTIQCQVDSQVTMMFWYRQQPGQSLTLIATANQGSEATYESGFVIDKFPISRPNLTFSTLTVSNMSPEDSSIYLCSVARDRQYGYTFGSGTRLTVV.

With respect to this clone: In the same sample, other DNA sequences code for this CDR3. V usage is TRBV12-3 or TRBV12-4 and J usage is TRBJ1-2; 7 bases align to TRBD1. The CDR3 has 13 amino acids. V was clipped by 5 bases and J by 4 bases; unmatched bases: 4. The CDR3 reads CASSPGQFYGYTF. In DNA, the CDR3 is TGTGCCAGCAGTCCGGGACAGTTCTATGGCTACACCTTC.

This clone appeared once. This chain links TRBV5-1 with TRBJ1-1; tentatively, D is TRBD1 (5 bases). Germline V gives CDR1 SGHRS, CDR2 YFSETQ. The CDR3 totals 14 residues. Deletions cut 4 bases from V and 1 base from J, with 11 bases between. The CDR3 region is CASSRTDRNTEAFF. The CDR3, as DNA: TGCGCCAGCAGCAGAACCGACAGGAACACTGAAGCTTTCTTT.

V is TRBV4-2 and J is TRBJ2-5; the match to TRBD1 covers 8 bases. The CDR3 runs 17 residues. With V trimmed by 3 bases and J by 0 bases, 9 bases remained unmatched. In germline, CDR1 is LGHNA, CDR2 YNFKEQ. The DNA for the CDR3 is TGTGCCAGCAGCCACGCTACAGGGGGAATTGACCAAGAGACCCAGTACTTC. Translation: CASSHATGGIDQETQYF.

This clone was seen a single time. This sequence joins TRBV2 and TRBJ1-1; no reliable D call. The V end was cut by 7 bases, the J end by 5 bases, with 8 bases between. The CDR3 loop spans 11 amino acids. CDR1 is SNHLY, CDR2 FYNNEI, per germline. CDR3 sequence (DNA): TGTGCCAGCACCGAACGGACTGAAGCTTTCTTT. Residues: CASTERTEAFF.

V usage is TRBV7-3 and J usage is TRBJ2-4; D is unresolved. CDR3 length: 13 residues. In germline, CDR1 is SGHTA, CDR2 FQGTGA. The germline V and J ends were trimmed by 4 bases and 6 bases, with 10 bases remaining between them. The CDR3 loop reads CASSSTARNIQYF. The CDR3 nucleotides read TGTGCCAGCAGCTCGACGGCGAGAAACATTCAGTACTTC.

This clone was seen a handful of times. The V gene is TRBV29-1, the J gene TRBJ2-1; TRBD1 agrees at 7 bases. The CDR3 spans 17 residues. CDR1 and CDR2 from the germline V gene are SQVTM and ANQGSEA. J lost 0 bases, V lost 4 bases, and 12 bases had no gene match. In DNA, the CDR3 is TGCAGCGTTGGAGTTAACAGGGGTCAGAGCTCCTACAATGAGCAGTTCTTC. Translating it yields CSVGVNRGQSSYNEQFF.

The rearrangement links TRBV3-1 (or the pseudogene TRBV3-2) to TRBJ1-5; no firm D call. The ends were cut back, 4 bases at V and 4 bases at J, with 8 bases in the middle. Germline-derived CDR1 and CDR2 are LGHDT and YNNKEL (reference sequence). This CDR3 contains 13 residues. In DNA, the CDR3 is TGTGCCAGCAGCCCGGATGAAAATCAGCCCCAGCATTTT. Its protein is CASSPDENQPQHF.

The chain carries TRBV7-3 and TRBJ2-1; D is tentatively TRBD1 or TRBD2 (6 bases each). The CDR3 length is 15 residues. Germline values: CDR1 SGHTA, CDR2 FQGTGA. V was clipped by 5 bases and J by 7 bases, with 18 bases between them. The CDR3 loop is CASSPQSGAGNEQFF. The CDR3 DNA reads TGTGCCAGCAGCCCCCAATCGGGGGCGGGTAATGAGCAGTTCTTC.

The chain has TRBV15 and TRBJ2-7; D is unresolved. This CDR3 spans 14 amino acids. Germline assignment: CDR1 LNHNV and CDR2 YYDKDF (reference sequence). V lost 0 bases to trimming and J lost 3 bases, with 9 bases between them. The CDR3 sequence: CATSRDLINYEQYV. The CDR3 DNA reads TGTGCCACCAGCAGAGATCTGATAAACTACGAGCAGTACGTC.

The chain links TRBV6-6 to TRBJ1-1, with 10 bases matching TRBD1. The CDR3 contains 15 residues. Germline V gene lookup returns CDR1 MNHNY and CDR2 SVGAGI (reference sequence). Germline trimming cut 4 bases from V and 6 bases from J; bases unmatched to any gene: 8. CDR3 loop: CASSSNSGTGAEAFF. The DNA for the CDR3 is TGTGCCAGCAGTTCAAATTCCGGGACAGGGGCTGAAGCTTTCTTT.

The rearrangement links TRBV7-9 to TRBJ2-2; TRBD2 matches at 7 bases. There are 15 residues in the CDR3. V trimming: 6 bases; J trimming: 1 base; junction bases outside the gene matches: 5. Germline lookup yields CDR1 SEHNR and CDR2 FQNEAQ (reference sequence). Here the CDR3 DNA reads TGTGCCAGCAGTAAGGGCGGGAGGAACACCGGGGAGCTGTTTTTT. Translating gives CASSKGGRNTGELFF.

This clone appeared once. The V and J genes are TRBV5-4 and TRBJ2-5; D call uncertain. The germline V gene has CDR1 SGHNT and CDR2 YYREEE (reference sequence). The CDR3 runs to 15 residues. V lost 0 bases to trimming and J lost 4 bases, with 13 bases between them. CDR3 nucleotide sequence: TGTGCCAGCAGCTTGGAGGCCCCGACGCGAGAGACCCAGTACTTC. Translation gives CASSLEAPTRETQYF.

The CDR3 nucleotides read TGTGCCAGCAGCTTATCGGGGGGCTATGGCTACACCTTC. As protein: CASSLSGGYGYTF. This chain links TRBV7-3 with TRBJ1-2; tentative D call: TRBD1 (5 bases). V lost 2 bases and J 4 bases, leaving 8 bases between the germline ends. CDR1 SGHTA and CDR2 FQGTGA come from the germline V gene. The CDR3 totals 13 residues.

V is TRBV18 and J is TRBJ2-2, with D possibly TRBD1 on 5 matching bases. CDR1 KGHSH and CDR2 LQKENI come from the germline V gene. V lost 1 base, J lost 6 bases, and 15 bases lay in between. The length of the CDR3 is 16 residues. This chain's CDR3 is CASSPLETVYSGELFF. The CDR3 nucleotides read TGTGCCAGCTCACCACTTGAGACAGTGTATTCCGGGGAGCTGTTTTTT. Together with reference TRBV18 and TRBJ2-2, the CDR3 gives the full variable domain: NAGVMQNPRHLVRRRGQEARLRCSPMKGHSHVYWYRQLPEEGLKFMVYLQKENIIDESGMPKERFSAEFPKEGPSILRIQQVVRGDSAAYFCASSPLETVYSGELFFGEGSRLTVL.

The rearrangement uses TRBV27 and TRBJ1-1; weak D call: TRBD1 (5 bases). Trimming shortened V by 5 bases and J by 5 bases, and 12 bases separated the two germline ends. This CDR3 is 13 amino acids long. The germline CDR1 and CDR2 sequences are MNHEY and SMNVEV (reference sequence). Here the CDR3 reads CASSGHTGTEAFF. CDR3 coding DNA: TGTGCCAGCAGTGGACACACGGGAACTGAAGCTTTCTTT.

This chain joins TRBV5-1 and TRBJ2-3; D not certain. V shed 2 bases and J shed 2 bases, with 3 bases lying between them. There are 12 residues in the CDR3. Germline V gene lookup returns CDR1 SGHRS and CDR2 YFSETQ. Written as DNA, the CDR3 is TGCGCCAGCAGCTTTGCCACAGATACGCAGTATTTT. This translates into CASSFATDTQYF. The full variable domain, with the rest looked up from reference TRBV5-1 and TRBJ2-3, is KAGVTQTPRYLIKTRGQQVTLSCSPISGHRSVSWYQQTPGQGLQFLFEYFSETQRNKGNFPGRFSGRQFSNSRSEMNVSTLELGDSALYLCASSFATDTQYFGPGTRLTVL.

This chain connects TRBV29-1 to TRBJ2-5; D may correspond to TRBD1 or TRBD2 (5 bases each). Between the trimmed V and J ends, which lost 4 bases and 3 bases, there was a span of 15 bases. This CDR3 is built from 14 residues. Per the germline V gene, CDR1 is SQVTM and CDR2 is ANQGSEA. CDR3 region: CSVATLGRKETQYF. DNA of the CDR3: TGCAGCGTTGCCACACTGGGACGAAAAGAGACCCAGTACTTC.

The V and J genes are TRBV29-1 and TRBJ2-1; TRBD2 matches at 9 bases. The CDR3 loop spans 16 amino acids. Germline V CDR1 and CDR2: SQVTM, ANQGSEA. V was clipped by 5 bases and J by 1 base; unmatched bases: 9. The CDR3 coding sequence is TGCAGCGTTAAAACCGGGACTAGCTCTTCCTACAATGAGCAGTTCTTC. It is translated as CSVKTGTSSSYNEQFF.

V is TRBV7-2 and J is TRBJ1-5; 8 nucleotides align to TRBD1. Germline lookup yields CDR1 SGHTA and CDR2 FQGNSA. CDR3 length: 16 residues. Unmatched junction bases numbered 4, after V lost 3 bases and J lost 0 bases. DNA of the CDR3: TGTGCCAGCAGCTTTTCAGGGGGCTATAGCAATCAGCCCCAGCATTTT. This gives the protein CASSFSGGYSNQPQHF.

V is TRBV5-5 and J is TRBJ2-7, with D perhaps TRBD2 (6 bases). CDR1 and CDR2 (germline): SGHKS, YYEKEE (reference sequence). The CDR3 length is 14 residues. V was clipped by 6 bases and J by 2 bases, with 15 bases between them. CDR3 protein: CASKLTSSAYEQYF. The CDR3 DNA reads as TGTGCCAGCAAACTAACTAGCAGTGCCTACGAGCAGTACTTC.